The rows below give T cell receptor beta chains drawn from one sample of a study of blood T cell repertoires in COVID-19. TCRdb's copy holds only in-frame clones and misses some; the assay was immunoSEQ multiplex PCR. The sample contains about 120,000 clones, approximately 90% of which appear only once. The sample consisted of peripheral blood. All receptors come from a woman aged 45-65 years with acute or convalescent COVID-19. The CDR3 runs from the conserved cysteine through the conserved F or W. A D gene is named only where the DNA matches it firmly. Clone size is shown for a subset of rows, as once, few, many or a class of expanded clone.

V gene	clone size	J gene	D gene	CDR3 protein	CDR3 DNA
TRBV4-3	NA	TRBJ2-1	NA	CASSQGGLLSYNEQFF	TGCGCCAGCAGCCAAGGGGGACTCCTCTCCTACAATGAGCAGTTCTTC
TRBV5-1	NA	TRBJ2-7	NA	CASSGGGLKGPYEQYF	TGCGCCAGCAGCGGGGGGGGCCTCAAAGGACCCTACGAGCAGTACTTC
TRBV21-1	NA	TRBJ2-2	NA	CASSNGTGVVHRGAVF	TGTGCCAGCAGCAATGGGACAGGGGTAGTGCACCGGGGAGCTGTTTTT
TRBV18	NA	TRBJ2-3	NA	CASSPGLATDTQYF	TGTGCCAGCTCACCTGGGCTAGCGACAGATACGCAGTATTTT
TRBV5-6	once	TRBJ1-4	TRBD1	CASSLWGTEVEKLFF	TGTGCCAGCAGCTTGTGGGGGACAGAGGTTGAAAAACTGTTTTTT
TRBV9	NA	TRBJ2-7	NA	CASSVGPSYEQYF	TGTGCCAGCAGCGTAGGGCCCAGCTACGAGCAGTACTTC
TRBV18	NA	TRBJ2-1	NA	CASSPLGAVEQFF	TGTGCCAGCTCACCACTAGGTGCGGTTGAGCAGTTCTTC
TRBV7-9	NA	TRBJ1-5	NA	CASSRDSNQPQHF	TGTGCCAGCAGCCGGGATAGCAATCAGCCCCAGCATTTT
TRBV2	NA	TRBJ2-7	TRBD1	CAIGGRTGEYEQYF	TGTGCCATAGGGGGCCGGACAGGGGAGTACGAGCAGTACTTC
TRBV19	NA	TRBJ1-1	TRBD1	CASTLGGLTEAFF	TGTGCCAGTACCTTAGGGGGCCTCACTGAAGCTTTCTTT
TRBV10-3	few	TRBJ1-5	TRBD1	CAISGDRDNQPQHF	TGTGCCATCAGTGGGGACAGGGACAATCAGCCCCAGCATTTT
TRBV7-3	once	TRBJ2-2	NA	CASSLQGASNTGELFF	TGTGCCAGCAGCTTACAAGGGGCCTCGAACACCGGGGAGCTGTTTTTT
TRBV30	NA	TRBJ2-2	NA	CASRGGGTGELFF	TGTGCCTCCAGGGGCGGGGGCACCGGGGAGCTGTTTTTT
TRBV5-4	few	TRBJ2-2	NA	CASSLAGGTGELFF	TGTGCCAGCAGCTTAGCGGGCGGGACCGGGGAGCTGTTTTTT
TRBV4-1	NA	TRBJ2-3	TRBD1	CASSQAPDRGVSDTQYF	TGCGCCAGCAGCCAAGCGCCCGACAGGGGGGTTTCGGATACGCAGTATTTT
TRBV7-9	NA	TRBJ1-1	NA	CASSPSVWNTEAFF	TGTGCCAGCAGCCCTTCTGTTTGGAACACTGAAGCTTTCTTT
TRBV11-2	NA	TRBJ2-5	NA	CASSYNSGETQYF	TGTGCCAGCAGCTACAACAGTGGGGAGACCCAGTACTTC
TRBV4-1	NA	TRBJ2-4	TRBD2	CASSQDRLAGGGGIQYF	TGCGCCAGCAGCCAGGATCGACTAGCGGGGGGTGGTGGCATTCAGTACTTC
TRBV4-3	NA	TRBJ1-2	NA	CASSQDRGYGYTF	TGCGCCAGCAGCCAAGACAGGGGATATGGCTACACCTTC
TRBV6-5	medium-sized	TRBJ1-4	TRBD1	CASKSGTGGEKLFF	TGTGCCAGCAAGTCCGGGACAGGAGGTGAAAAACTGTTTTTT
TRBV7-9	NA	TRBJ2-7	NA	CASSPGDIPYEQYF	TGTGCCAGCAGCCCTGGGGACATACCCTACGAGCAGTACTTC
TRBV5-4	NA	TRBJ1-2	TRBD1	CASSGDRVDGYTF	TGTGCCAGCAGCGGAGACAGGGTTGATGGCTACACCTTC